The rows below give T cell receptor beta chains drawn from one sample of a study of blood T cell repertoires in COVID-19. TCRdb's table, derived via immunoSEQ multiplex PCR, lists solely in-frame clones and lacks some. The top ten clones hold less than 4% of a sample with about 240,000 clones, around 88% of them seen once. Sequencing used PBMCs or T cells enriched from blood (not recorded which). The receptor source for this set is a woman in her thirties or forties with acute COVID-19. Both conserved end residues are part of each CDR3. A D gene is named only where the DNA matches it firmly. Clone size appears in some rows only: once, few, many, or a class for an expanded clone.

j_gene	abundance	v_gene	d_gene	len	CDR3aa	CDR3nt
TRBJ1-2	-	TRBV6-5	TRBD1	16	CASSYLTRGRGYGYTF	TGTGCCAGCAGTTACTTGACCAGGGGGCGCGGCTATGGCTACACCTTC
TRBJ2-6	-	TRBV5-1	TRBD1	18	CASSLLTGASSGANVLTF	TGCGCCAGCAGCTTATTAACAGGGGCCAGCTCTGGGGCCAACGTCCTGACTTTC
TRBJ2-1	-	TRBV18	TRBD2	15	CASSPGLAGVNEQFF	TGTGCCAGCTCACCGGGACTAGCGGGAGTGAATGAGCAGTTCTTC
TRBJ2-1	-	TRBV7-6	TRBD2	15	CASSSSGLTYNEQFF	TGTGCCAGCAGCTCTAGCGGGCTAACCTACAATGAGCAGTTCTTC
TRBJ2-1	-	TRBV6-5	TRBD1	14	CASSRTGEQNEQFF	TGTGCCAGCAGCCGGACAGGGGAACAGAATGAGCAGTTCTTC
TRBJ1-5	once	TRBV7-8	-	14	CASSRGAGNQPQHF	TGTGCCAGCAGCCGTGGGGCAGGCAATCAGCCCCAGCATTTT
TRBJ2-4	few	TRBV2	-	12	CASSEDGVIQYF	TGTGCCAGCAGTGAGGACGGGGTCATTCAGTACTTC
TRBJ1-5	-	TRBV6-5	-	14	CASMLGQTGQPQHF	TGTGCCAGCATGTTAGGTCAAACGGGGCAGCCCCAGCATTTT
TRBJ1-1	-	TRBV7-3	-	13	CASSYVVETEAFF	TGTGCCAGCAGCTATGTAGTAGAAACTGAAGCTTTCTTT
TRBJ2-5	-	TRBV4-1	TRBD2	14	CASSQDGGGETQYF	TGCGCCAGCAGCCAAGATGGCGGGGGGGAGACCCAGTACTTC
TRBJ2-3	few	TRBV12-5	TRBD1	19	CASGLANRPGQGARDTQYF	TGTGCTAGTGGTTTGGCAAATCGCCCGGGACAGGGGGCTCGGGATACGCAGTATTTT
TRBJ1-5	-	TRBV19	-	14	CASRKGLGNQPQHF	TGTGCCAGTAGAAAGGGACTAGGAAATCAGCCCCAGCATTTT
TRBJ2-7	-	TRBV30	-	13	CAWSADRTYEQYF	TGTGCCTGGAGTGCCGACAGGACCTACGAGCAGTACTTC
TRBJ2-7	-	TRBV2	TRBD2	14	CASSEQREVREQYF	TGTGCCAGCAGTGAACAGCGGGAGGTGCGAGAGCAGTACTTC
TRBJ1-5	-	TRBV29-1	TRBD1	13	CSVELGQGLAQHF	TGCAGCGTAGAACTGGGACAGGGTCTAGCCCAGCATTTT
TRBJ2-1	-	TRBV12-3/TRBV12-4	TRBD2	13	CASTRGGTSLLFF	TGTGCCAGCACCCGGGGGGGGACTAGCCTCCTGTTCTTC
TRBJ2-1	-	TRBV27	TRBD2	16	CASSLLLAGVSFEQFF	TGTGCCAGCAGTTTACTACTAGCGGGAGTCAGTTTTGAGCAGTTCTTC
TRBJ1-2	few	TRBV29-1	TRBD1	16	CSVEDGMDRGPDGYTF	TGCAGCGTTGAAGATGGGATGGACAGGGGGCCAGATGGCTACACCTTC
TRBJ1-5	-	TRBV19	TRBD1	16	CASKGAGTYSNQPQHF	TGTGCCAGTAAGGGGGCAGGAACCTATAGCAATCAGCCCCAGCATTTT
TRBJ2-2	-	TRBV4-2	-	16	CASSPNWDTTTGELFF	TGTGCCAGCAGCCCTAATTGGGACACCACCACCGGGGAGCTGTTTTTT
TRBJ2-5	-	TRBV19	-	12	CARLDTEETQYF	TGTGCCAGACTGGACACAGAAGAGACCCAGTACTTC
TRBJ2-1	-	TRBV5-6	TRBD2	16	CASKGSLGTSPNEQFF	TGTGCCAGCAAAGGATCCCTGGGGACTAGTCCCAATGAGCAGTTCTTC
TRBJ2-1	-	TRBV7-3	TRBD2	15	CASSLGASGYNEQFF	TGTGCCAGCAGCTTAGGAGCTAGCGGCTACAATGAGCAGTTCTTC
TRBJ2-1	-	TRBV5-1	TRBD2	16	CASSLGTSGRSNEQFF	TGCGCCAGCAGCTTGGGGACTAGCGGGAGGTCAAATGAGCAGTTCTTC
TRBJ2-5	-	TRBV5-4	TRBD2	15	CASSPTSGNQETQYF	TGTGCCAGCAGTCCGACTAGCGGCAACCAAGAGACCCAGTACTTC
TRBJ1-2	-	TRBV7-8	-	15	CASSLARGANYGYTF	TGTGCCAGCAGCTTAGCGCGCGGGGCTAACTATGGCTACACCTTC
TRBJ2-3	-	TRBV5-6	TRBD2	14	CASSAGGLGDTQYF	TGTGCCAGCAGCGCGGGAGGGCTCGGAGATACGCAGTATTTT
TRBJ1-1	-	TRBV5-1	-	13	CASSYNGNTEAFF	TGCGCCAGCAGCTATAACGGGAACACTGAAGCTTTCTTT
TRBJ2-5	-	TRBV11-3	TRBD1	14	CASSNGQVQETQYF	TGTGCCAGCAGCAATGGACAGGTTCAAGAGACCCAGTACTTC
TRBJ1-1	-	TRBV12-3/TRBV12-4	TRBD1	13	CASREDRGTEAFF	TGTGCCAGCAGGGAGGACAGGGGAACTGAAGCTTTCTTT
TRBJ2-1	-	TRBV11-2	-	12	CASTGPGVRQFF	TGTGCCAGCACCGGTCCCGGGGTGAGGCAGTTCTTC
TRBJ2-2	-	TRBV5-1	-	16	CASSSTGSSNTGELFF	TGCGCCAGCAGCTCCACGGGATCTTCGAACACCGGGGAGCTGTTTTTT
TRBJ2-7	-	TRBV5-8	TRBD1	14	CASTRTGGSYEQYF	TGTGCCAGCACCCGGACAGGGGGGTCCTACGAGCAGTACTTC
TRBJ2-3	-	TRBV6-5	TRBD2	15	CASQPVAGVVDTQYF	TGTGCCAGCCAACCGGTAGCGGGAGTGGTAGATACGCAGTATTTT
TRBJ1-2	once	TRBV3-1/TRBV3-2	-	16	CASSPLQGTLRRGYTF	TGTGCCAGCAGCCCCCTACAGGGCACTCTTCGACGAGGCTACACCTTC
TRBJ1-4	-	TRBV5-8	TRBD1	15	CASSPTGGVNEKLFF	TGTGCCAGCAGCCCTACAGGGGGCGTGAATGAAAAACTGTTTTTT